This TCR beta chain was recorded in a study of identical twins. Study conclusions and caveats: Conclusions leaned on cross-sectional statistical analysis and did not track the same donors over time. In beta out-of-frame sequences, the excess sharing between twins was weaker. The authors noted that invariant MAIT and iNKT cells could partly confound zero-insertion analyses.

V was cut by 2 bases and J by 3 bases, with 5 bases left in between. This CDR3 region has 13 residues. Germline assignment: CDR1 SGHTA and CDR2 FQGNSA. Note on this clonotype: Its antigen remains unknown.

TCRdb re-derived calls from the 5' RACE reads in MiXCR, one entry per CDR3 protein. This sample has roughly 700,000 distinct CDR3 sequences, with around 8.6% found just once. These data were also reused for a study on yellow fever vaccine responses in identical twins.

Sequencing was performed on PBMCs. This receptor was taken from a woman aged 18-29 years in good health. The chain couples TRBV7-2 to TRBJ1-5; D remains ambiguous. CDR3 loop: CASSLYVNQPQHF. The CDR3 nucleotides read TGTGCCAGCAGCTTATATGTCAATCAGCCCCAGCATTTT.